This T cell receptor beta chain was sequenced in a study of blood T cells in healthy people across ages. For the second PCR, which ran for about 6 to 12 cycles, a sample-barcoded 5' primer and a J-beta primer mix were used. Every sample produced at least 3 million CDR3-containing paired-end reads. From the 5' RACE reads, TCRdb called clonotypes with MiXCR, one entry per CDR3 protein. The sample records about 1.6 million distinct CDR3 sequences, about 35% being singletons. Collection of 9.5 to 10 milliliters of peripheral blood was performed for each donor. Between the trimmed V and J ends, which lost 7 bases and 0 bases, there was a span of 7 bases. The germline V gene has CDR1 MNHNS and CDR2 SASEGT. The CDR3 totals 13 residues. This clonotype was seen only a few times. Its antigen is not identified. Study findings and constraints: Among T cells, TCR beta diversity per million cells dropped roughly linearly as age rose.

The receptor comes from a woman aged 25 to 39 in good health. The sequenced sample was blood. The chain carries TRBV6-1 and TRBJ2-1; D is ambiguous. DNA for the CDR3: TGTGCCAGCATGCGAAGCTCCTACAATGAGCAGTTCTTC. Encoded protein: CASMRSSYNEQFF.